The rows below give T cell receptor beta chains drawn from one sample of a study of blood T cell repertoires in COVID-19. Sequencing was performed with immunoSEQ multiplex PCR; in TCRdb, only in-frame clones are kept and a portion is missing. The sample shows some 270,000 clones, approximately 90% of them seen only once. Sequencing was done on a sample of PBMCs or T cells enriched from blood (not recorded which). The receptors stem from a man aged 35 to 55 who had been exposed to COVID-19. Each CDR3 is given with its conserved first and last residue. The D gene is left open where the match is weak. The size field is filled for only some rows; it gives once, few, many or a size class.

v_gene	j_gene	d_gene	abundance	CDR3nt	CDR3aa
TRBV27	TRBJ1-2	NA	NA	TGTGCCAGCAGCACTACACCCAACTATGGCTACACCTTC	CASSTTPNYGYTF
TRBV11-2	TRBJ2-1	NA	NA	TGTGCCAGCAGCCCGGACATAAATGAGCAGTTCTTC	CASSPDINEQFF
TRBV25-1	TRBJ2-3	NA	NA	TGTGCCAGCAGTCTCTCTAGCTCTAGCACAGATACGCAGTATTTT	CASSLSSSSTDTQYF
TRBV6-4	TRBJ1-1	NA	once	TGTGCCAGCAGTGACGACCGGGGTGAAGCTTTCTTT	CASSDDRGEAFF
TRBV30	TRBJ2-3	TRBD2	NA	TGTGCCTGGACTAGCGGGGGTCGGGCGCAGTATTTT	CAWTSGGRAQYF
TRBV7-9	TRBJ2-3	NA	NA	TGTGCCAGCAGCTTAGCGGGAGTTGGAGATACGCAGTATTTT	CASSLAGVGDTQYF
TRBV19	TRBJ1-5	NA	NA	TGTGCCAGTAGTATAAGTGCAGGGTGGAATCAGCCCCAGCATTTT	CASSISAGWNQPQHF
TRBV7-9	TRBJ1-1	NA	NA	TGTGCCAGCAGCCCCCCAATGAACACTGAAGCTTTCTTT	CASSPPMNTEAFF
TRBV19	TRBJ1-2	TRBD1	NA	TGTGCCAGTAGTGTACAGGGGGCCCAGGGACCCACCTTC	CASSVQGAQGPTF
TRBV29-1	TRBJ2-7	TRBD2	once	TGCAGCGTACAGGGACTAGCGGAAACCTACGAGCAGTACTTC	CSVQGLAETYEQYF
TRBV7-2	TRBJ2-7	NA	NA	TGTGCCAGCAGCTTATCCGGGAGCCTTGACGAGCAGTACTTC	CASSLSGSLDEQYF
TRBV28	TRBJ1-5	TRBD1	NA	TGTGCCAGCAGAACAATACAGGGGGCGGCCCAGCATTTT	CASRTIQGAAQHF
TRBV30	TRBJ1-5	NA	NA	TGTGCCTGGGGGGAGTTTGGCAATCAGCCCCAGCATTTT	CAWGEFGNQPQHF
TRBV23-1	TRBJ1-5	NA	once	TGCGCCAGCAGTCAGATCAGTACAGATTCTCCTCAGCCCCAGCATTTT	CASSQISTDSPQPQHF
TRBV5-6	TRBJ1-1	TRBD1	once	TGTGCCAGCAGCCTAAGCGACAGGGTCACTGAAGCTTTCTTT	CASSLSDRVTEAFF
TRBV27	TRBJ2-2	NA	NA	TGTGCCAGCAGTTCCGCCCGTGTACAGGCCACACAGGACACCGGGGAGCTGTTTTTT	CASSSARVQATQDTGELFF
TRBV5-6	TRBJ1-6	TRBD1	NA	TGTGCCAGCAGCTTGGGACAGGGTTCACCCCTCCACTTT	CASSLGQGSPLHF
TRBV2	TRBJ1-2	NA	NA	TGTGCCAGCAGTGAGGCCTACTATGGCTACACCTTC	CASSEAYYGYTF